This entry lists 15 T cell receptor beta chains sequenced from one sample in a study of CD8 T cells in ankylosing spondylitis. A single record per CDR3 protein comes from TCRdb applying MiXCR to the 5' RACE reads. The repertoire holds 200,000 to 300,000 distinct CDR3 sequences, about 10% seen once, with under 8% in the top ten. Sequences were obtained from blood, either unsorted or a sorted T cell fraction (not recorded which). The receptor set was obtained from a male donor with ankylosing spondylitis or in good health (not recorded which).

This clonotype was seen ten or more times. The rearrangement links TRBV20-1 to TRBJ2-7, with a tentative D call TRBD1 (6 bases). V lost 1 base and J lost 5, with 12 bases in between. The CDR3 length is 13 residues. Germline values: CDR1 DFQATT, CDR2 SNEGSKA (reference sequence). The CDR3 region is CSARGRTGNEQYF. The DNA for the CDR3 is TGCAGTGCTAGAGGCCGAACAGGGAACGAGCAGTACTTC.

This clonotype was found many times. The rearrangement links TRBV20-1 to TRBJ2-3; D is perhaps TRBD1 (5 bases). This CDR3 contains 14 residues. V was cut by 8 bases and J by 2 bases, with 17 bases left in between. Germline CDR1 and CDR2: DFQATT and SNEGSKA (reference sequence). The CDR3 sequence is CSTFQTEDTDTQYF. CDR3 in DNA: TGCAGTACTTTCCAGACAGAGGACACAGATACGCAGTATTTT.

This clonotype was found a few times. The chain joins TRBV19 to TRBJ2-1; tentatively, D is TRBD2 (6 bases). Germline V gene data show CDR1 as LNHDA and CDR2 as SQIVND (reference sequence). This CDR3 contains 15 residues. V was pared by 5 bases and J by 1 base, with 12 bases between. The CDR3 sequence: CASSLAARSYNEQFF. The CDR3 region has the DNA TGTGCCAGTAGTTTAGCGGCCCGATCCTACAATGAGCAGTTCTTC. Drawing the rest from reference TRBV19 and TRBJ2-1, the complete variable domain is DGGITQSPKYLFRKEGQNVTLSCEQNLNHDAMYWYRQDPGQGLRLIYYSQIVNDFQKGDIAEGYSVSREKKESFPLTVTSAQKNPTAFYLCASSLAARSYNEQFFGPGTRLTVL.

In its sample, this clonotype was seen many times. The V call is TRBV6-1, the J call TRBJ2-2, with TRBD2 matching over 7 bases. The CDR3 is 14 amino acids. With 5 bases clipped from V and 7 bases from J, the junction kept 7 bases outside the gene matches. The germline V gene has CDR1 MNHNS and CDR2 SASEGT. The CDR3: CASSPRGVSGELFF. The CDR3 DNA reads TGTGCCAGCAGTCCCCGGGGGGTGAGCGGGGAGCTGTTTTTT.

This clonotype was found many times. The rearrangement links TRBV12-3 or TRBV12-4 to TRBJ1-2; D not resolved. CDR3 length: 11 residues. V dropped 2 bases and J dropped 8 bases, with 6 bases sitting between them. CDR3: CASSLLSGYTF. The CDR3 coding sequence is TGTGCCAGCAGTTTATTAAGCGGCTACACCTTC.

This clonotype was detected only a few times. The chain joins TRBV9 to TRBJ2-3, with D perhaps matching TRBD1 or TRBD2 (6 bases each). The CDR3 is made up of 18 amino acids. CDR1 and CDR2 from the germline V gene are SGDLS and YYNGEE. The V end was cut by 0 bases, the J end by 2 bases, with 19 bases between. For the CDR3, the DNA is TGTGCCAGCAGCGTAGATCCGGGGGCTAGCTCTATCACAGATACGCAGTATTTT. It specifies CASSVDPGASSITDTQYF.

This clonotype was counted a few times. The chain links TRBV7-2 to TRBJ1-4; D call uncertain. Trimming took off 5 bases at V and 3 bases at J, with 10 bases between the two ends. Germline lookup yields CDR1 SGHTA and CDR2 FQGNSA. The CDR3 is 14 residues long. The CDR3 region is CASSARSSNEKLFF. In DNA form, the CDR3 reads TGTGCCAGCAGCGCCCGGAGTTCTAATGAAAAACTGTTTTTT. The variable domain in full, with the rest retrieved from reference TRBV7-2 and TRBJ1-4, is GAGVSQSPSNKVTEKGKDVELRCDPISGHTALYWYRQSLGQGLEFLIYFQGNSAPDKSGLPSDRFSAERTGGSVSTLTIQRTQQEDSAVYLCASSARSSNEKLFFGSGTQLSVL.

This clonotype was observed at least ten times. The genes are TRBV3-1 and TRBJ1-2, with TRBD1 as a possible D gene (5 bases). Trimming cost V 2 bases and J 6 bases, with 16 bases left between them. This CDR3 comprises 15 residues. Germline V gene sequence: CDR1 LGHDT, CDR2 YNNKEL (reference sequence). This CDR3 is CASSQLVGGVDGYTF. In nucleotides, the CDR3 is TGTGCCAGCAGCCAATTAGTGGGGGGAGTAGATGGCTACACCTTC.

This clonotype appeared a few times. The rearrangement uses TRBV28 and TRBJ2-5; 7 nucleotides agree with TRBD1. This CDR3 comprises 14 residues. Per germline, CDR1 MDHEN and CDR2 SYDVKM. J was trimmed by 4 bases and V by 5 bases; bases with no gene match: 7. This CDR3 is CASSIRAGGETQYF. The CDR3 DNA reads as TGTGCCAGCAGTATACGGGCAGGGGGAGAGACCCAGTACTTC.

The chain has TRBV7-8 and TRBJ2-3; D is perhaps TRBD1 (6 bases). Trimming took off 5 bases at V and 2 bases at J, with 11 bases between the two ends. CDR1 and CDR2 from the germline V gene are SGHVS and FQNEAQ. This CDR3 comprises 14 residues. Here the CDR3 DNA reads TGTGCCAGCAGCCCCTGGACAGCCACAGATACGCAGTATTTT. Translating it yields CASSPWTATDTQYF.

This clonotype has a count of ten or more. The chain combines TRBV6-1 with TRBJ2-2; maybe TRBD1 (5 bases). Trimming took 3 bases from V and 3 from J, leaving 8 bases between them. CDR3 size: 14 residues. In germline, CDR1 is MNHNS, CDR2 SASEGT. CDR3 bases: TGTGCCAGCAGTGACAGGGTCTACACCGGGGAGCTGTTTTTT. Residues: CASSDRVYTGELFF.

This clonotype was observed a few times. This sequence joins TRBV6-1 and TRBJ2-7, with D unresolved. CDR3 size: 13 residues. V dropped 5 bases and J dropped 2 bases, with 10 bases sitting between them. Germline CDR1 MNHNS, CDR2 SASEGT. DNA for the CDR3: TGTGCCAGCAGTCCGCGACATACCTACGAGCAGTACTTC. Translating it yields CASSPRHTYEQYF.

This clonotype was seen only a few times. V usage is TRBV13 and J usage is TRBJ2-3, with 10 bases lining up with TRBD2. The CDR3 consists of 18 residues. Germline CDR1 reads PRHDT; CDR2 reads FYEKMQ (reference sequence). V trimming: 0 bases; J trimming: 4 bases; junction bases outside the gene matches: 10. The CDR3 spells CASSLGRAGGPFADTQYF. In DNA, the CDR3 is TGTGCCAGCAGCTTAGGTCGAGCGGGGGGGCCTTTTGCAGATACGCAGTATTTT. Full variable domain (missing parts from reference TRBV13 and TRBJ2-3): AAGVIQSPRHLIKEKRETATLKCYPIPRHDTVYWYQQGPGQDPQFLISFYEKMQSDKGSIPDRFSAQQFSDYHSELNMSSLELGDSALYFCASSLGRAGGPFADTQYFGPGTRLTVL.

This clonotype was found many times. The chain employs TRBV3-1 and TRBJ1-5, with D maybe TRBD1 (6 bases). Trimming stripped 1 base from V and 3 bases from J, with 13 bases between. This CDR3 has 16 amino acids. Germline assignment: CDR1 LGHDT and CDR2 YNNKEL (reference sequence). This chain's CDR3 is CASSQGPGAPNQPQHF. CDR3 bases: TGTGCCAGCAGCCAAGGGCCGGGGGCTCCCAATCAGCCCCAGCATTTT.

This clonotype has at least ten counts. This chain joins TRBV5-1 and TRBJ2-5, with a possible D match to TRBD2 (7 bases). CDR1 and CDR2 (germline): SGHRS, YFSETQ. Trimming stripped 4 bases from V and 4 bases from J, with 23 bases between. The CDR3 has 17 amino acids. The DNA for the CDR3 is TGCGCCAGCAGCCCGGGGCAAGGGGGGGCGTTCGGAGAGACCCAGTACTTC. Translated: CASSPGQGGAFGETQYF.